The 31 T cell receptor beta chains listed next were all sequenced from one sample in a study of blood T cell repertoires in COVID-19 (dated by TCRdb to between 2020 and 2021). The library relied on the immunoSEQ multiplex PCR assay. This is the immuneACCESS table as TCRdb keeps it, with only in-frame sequences that have V and J called. A part of the clones is gone; compared with another copy, unresolved V genes explain less than half, and the rest is unexplained. Recorded for this sample are 90,000 to 150,000 clones; roughly 70% of them occurred a single time. 0.7% to 1% of the sample goes to the ten largest clones. Specimen: peripheral blood. The receptor set was obtained from a human donor with acute or convalescent COVID-19. The donor label of this sample is uncertain.

The chain recombines TRBV12-3 or TRBV12-4 with TRBJ1-1; D perhaps matches TRBD1 (5 bases). The CDR3 runs 13 residues. V was trimmed by 3 bases and J by 4 bases, leaving 9 bases between them. The CDR3 spells CASSLGEGTEAFF. CDR3 coding DNA: TGTGCCAGCAGTTTGGGGGAGGGCACTGAAGCTTTCTTT.

This clone was picked up one time. This chain links TRBV28 with TRBJ2-7; 8 bases fit TRBD1. This CDR3 is built from 15 residues. Germline loops: CDR1 MDHEN, CDR2 SYDVKM. The trim removed 4 bases at V and 5 bases at J, leaving 10 bases unmatched. The CDR3 DNA reads TGTGCCAGCAGTTCCCCCCGCGGACAGGGCCACGAGCAGTACTTC. Translated: CASSSPRGQGHEQYF.

This clone was picked up a small number of times. The chain couples TRBV2 to TRBJ1-5; no reliable D call. V lost 6 bases, J lost 2 bases, and 8 bases lay in between. CDR3 length equals 13 residues. Germline CDR1 reads SNHLY; CDR2 reads FYNNEI. The CDR3: CASRSLGNQPQHF. As DNA, the CDR3 is TGTGCCAGCAGATCGTTAGGCAATCAGCCCCAGCATTTT. The variable domain in full, with the rest retrieved from reference TRBV2 and TRBJ1-5, is EPEVTQTPSHQVTQMGQEVILRCVPISNHLYFYWYRQILGQKVEFLVSFYNNEISEKSEIFDDQFSVERPDGSNFTLKIRSTKLEDSAMYFCASRSLGNQPQHFGDGTRLSIL.

This chain joins TRBV3-1 (or the pseudogene TRBV3-2) and TRBJ2-4, with a tentative D call TRBD2 (6 bases). Germline CDR1 is LGHDT and CDR2 is YNNKEL (reference sequence). The CDR3 sequence is 19 residues long. The V and J ends lost 2 bases and 3 bases respectively, with 23 bases between them. CDR3 region: CASSQYTSAGGIDKNIQYF. CDR3 nucleotides: TGTGCCAGCAGCCAATACACTTCCGCAGGAGGGATTGACAAAAACATTCAGTACTTC.

V is TRBV4-1 and J is TRBJ1-6; D unclear. Trimming left V 1 base short and J 0 bases short, with 13 bases between. There are 18 residues in the CDR3. The germline V gene has CDR1 MGHRA and CDR2 YSYEKL. The CDR3 bases are TGCGCCAGCAGCCAAGGCGTGGGCGGGAGCTCCTATAATTCACCCCTCCACTTT. Translated, it gives CASSQGVGGSSYNSPLHF.

The V gene is TRBV6-5, the J gene TRBJ1-1; tentative D call: TRBD1 (5 bases). There are 15 residues in the CDR3. The germline V and J ends were trimmed by 0 bases and 7 bases, with 15 bases remaining between them. The germline V gene has CDR1 MNHEY and CDR2 SVGAGI. CDR3 sequence (DNA): TGTGCCAGCAGTTACTCGAGGTCCGGGGGGAATGAAGCTTTCTTT. Translating gives CASSYSRSGGNEAFF.

The chain joins TRBV19 to TRBJ1-1; D perhaps matches TRBD1 (6 bases). Germline lookup yields CDR1 LNHDA and CDR2 SQIVND (reference sequence). V gave up 6 bases and J gave up 7 bases, with 21 bases separating them. The CDR3 loop spans 15 amino acids. The DNA of the CDR3 is TGTGCCAGTAGGACAGATAGGGGGGGCGCCGGTGAAGCTTTCTTT. This translates into CASRTDRGGAGEAFF. The variable domain in full, completed from reference TRBV19 and TRBJ1-1, reads DGGITQSPKYLFRKEGQNVTLSCEQNLNHDAMYWYRQDPGQGLRLIYYSQIVNDFQKGDIAEGYSVSREKKESFPLTVTSAQKNPTAFYLCASRTDRGGAGEAFFGQGTRLTVV.

Only one count was recorded for this clone. The chain recombines TRBV25-1 with TRBJ2-1; D call uncertain. V lost 10 bases to trimming and J lost 3 bases, with 10 bases between them. CDR3 size: 12 residues. Germline-derived CDR1 and CDR2 are MGHDK and SYGVNS. The CDR3 DNA sequence: TGTGCCACCAGACTCGACTACAATGAGCAGTTCTTC. It codes for CATRLDYNEQFF.

This clone has just a few counts. Different DNA sequences within this sample yield the same CDR3. This rearrangement joins TRBV5-1 to TRBJ2-5; tentative D call: TRBD2 (6 bases). Germline CDR1 SGHRS, CDR2 YFSETQ. V was trimmed by 0 bases and J by 0 bases, leaving 9 bases between them. This CDR3 region has 15 residues. CDR3 DNA: TGCGCCAGCAGCTTGGAGGGACTGGACCAAGAGACCCAGTACTTC. Translation gives CASSLEGLDQETQYF.

The chain joins TRBV3-1 (or the pseudogene TRBV3-2) to TRBJ2-5; 12 bases match TRBD2. The CDR3 extends over 14 amino acids. Germline values: CDR1 LGHDT, CDR2 YNNKEL (reference sequence). Losses at the gene ends were 6 bases for V and 4 bases for J; bases not matched to a gene: 3. The CDR3 region is CASRKTSGRETQYF. The CDR3 region has the DNA TGTGCCAGCAGGAAGACTAGCGGGAGAGAGACCCAGTACTTC.

This clone was picked up a small number of times. This chain connects TRBV7-6 to TRBJ1-2, with D possibly being TRBD1 (5 bases). The V gene's germline CDR1 is SGHVS and CDR2 FNYEAQ. The CDR3 loop spans 15 amino acids. The V gene lost 1 base and the J gene lost 5 bases, with 14 bases spanning the gap. CDR3: CASSLEVGRGYGYTF. As DNA, the CDR3 is TGTGCCAGCAGCTTAGAGGTGGGGCGTGGGTATGGCTACACCTTC.

In this sample, this clone turned up a few times. V gene TRBV5-1 combines with J gene TRBJ1-5; 9 nucleotides agree with TRBD1. Germline V gene lookup returns CDR1 SGHRS and CDR2 YFSETQ. The CDR3 sequence is 15 residues long. The V gene end was trimmed by 4 bases and the J gene end by 6 bases; junction bases not matched to a gene: 8. The CDR3 loop is CASSPQGASGQPQHF. The CDR3 region has the DNA TGCGCCAGCAGCCCACAGGGGGCGTCAGGTCAGCCCCAGCATTTT.

V usage is TRBV6-1 and J usage is TRBJ1-2; D gene ambiguous. From germline, CDR1 is MNHNS and CDR2 SASEGT. The V end lost 3 bases, the J end lost 8 bases, and 13 bases lay between the germline ends. The CDR3 is 13 amino acids. Written as DNA, the CDR3 is TGTGCCAGCAGTGACGGGGAAGTAGAGGGCTACACCTTC. Translation gives CASSDGEVEGYTF.

The chain carries TRBV14 and TRBJ1-3; 8 bases fit TRBD1. Trimming took 5 bases from V and 11 from J; bases not matched to a gene: 5. The CDR3 spans 12 residues. Per the germline V gene, CDR1 is SGHDN and CDR2 is FVKESK. DNA of the CDR3: TGTGCCAGCAGCACCTGGACAGGGCCCATATATTTT. Its translation is CASSTWTGPIYF. The variable domain in full, with the rest retrieved from reference TRBV14 and TRBJ1-3, is EAGVTQFPSHSVIEKGQTVTLRCDPISGHDNLYWYRRVMGKEIKFLLHFVKESKQDESGMPNNRFLAERTGGTYSTLKVQPAELEDSGVYFCASSTWTGPIYFGEGSWLTVV.

The chain couples TRBV7-2 to TRBJ2-4; 8 bases fit TRBD2. This CDR3 spans 15 amino acids. Germline V gives CDR1 SGHTA, CDR2 FQGNSA. V was pared by 5 bases and J by 6 bases, with 9 bases of the junction left unmatched. The chain's CDR3 is CASSTGAGGGNIQYF. The DNA for the CDR3 is TGTGCCAGCAGCACGGGGGCGGGGGGCGGAAACATTCAGTACTTC.

The V call is TRBV19, the J call TRBJ1-5; 10 bases are a match to TRBD1. V trimming: 5 bases; J trimming: 5 bases; junction bases outside the gene matches: 6. This CDR3 region has 15 residues. Germline V lookup: CDR1 LNHDA, CDR2 SQIVND (reference sequence). CDR3 residues: CASSPGQGIYQPQHF. Written as DNA, the CDR3 is TGTGCCAGTAGTCCGGGACAGGGGATTTATCAGCCCCAGCATTTT.

The CDR3, as DNA: TGTGCCAGCAGCCTTTTGGGGGGGAAACCTGAAGCTTTCTTT. Protein: CASSLLGGKPEAFF. V and J are TRBV3-1 (or the pseudogene TRBV3-2) and TRBJ1-1; TRBD1 might be the D (5 bases). The germline V and J ends were trimmed by 4 bases and 6 bases, with 15 bases remaining between them. There are 14 residues in the CDR3. CDR1 is LGHDT and CDR2 is YNNKEL in the germline V gene (reference sequence).

This chain uses TRBV6-5 with TRBJ1-2; no clear D. The germline gives CDR1 MNHEY, CDR2 SVGAGI. The V end was cut by 6 bases, the J end by 1 base, with 9 bases between. This CDR3 is 13 amino acids long. The CDR3 DNA sequence: TGTGCCAGCAGGCGCGGCCATAACTATGGCTACACCTTC. This translates into CASRRGHNYGYTF.

This clone was counted a few times. CDR3 DNA: TGTGCCAGGAAACTAGCGGGGGGCCTAGAAGTGAACACCGGGGAGCTGTTTTTT. The encoded protein is CARKLAGGLEVNTGELFF. The rearrangement uses TRBV19 and TRBJ2-2; TRBD2 agrees at 12 bases. CDR1 is LNHDA, CDR2 SQIVND, per germline (reference sequence). This CDR3 is 18 amino acids long. Trimming at V came to 9 bases and at J to 1 base, leaving 12 bases not matched to a gene. Complete variable domain (other parts from reference TRBV19 and TRBJ2-2): DGGITQSPKYLFRKEGQNVTLSCEQNLNHDAMYWYRQDPGQGLRLIYYSQIVNDFQKGDIAEGYSVSREKKESFPLTVTSAQKNPTAFYLCARKLAGGLEVNTGELFFGEGSRLTVL.

The chain recombines TRBV15 with TRBJ1-5, with 10 bases identical to TRBD1. V lost 1 base to trimming and J lost 0 bases; unmatched junction nucleotides: 0. From germline, CDR1 is LNHNV and CDR2 YYDKDF (reference sequence). The CDR3 has 16 residues. CDR3 nucleotides: TGTGCCACCAGCAGAGGGACAGGGGGTAGCAATCAGCCCCAGCATTTT. Protein: CATSRGTGGSNQPQHF.

V is TRBV5-1 and J is TRBJ2-1, with 8 bases lining up with TRBD1. Germline-derived CDR1 and CDR2 are SGHRS and YFSETQ. CDR3 length: 15 residues. The V gene end was trimmed by 6 bases and the J gene end by 5 bases; junction bases not matched to a gene: 10. DNA for the CDR3: TGCGCCAGCACCTTCGACTGGACAGGGCACAATGAGCAGTTCTTC. Its protein is CASTFDWTGHNEQFF.

V gene TRBV27 combines with J gene TRBJ2-1, with 10 bases aligning to TRBD2. Germline lookup yields CDR1 MNHEY and CDR2 SMNVEV (reference sequence). The CDR3 has 15 amino acids. V trimming: 7 bases; J trimming: 6 bases; junction bases outside the gene matches: 9. The CDR3 spells CASTHLAGALNEQFF. The CDR3 region has the DNA TGTGCCAGCACCCACCTAGCGGGGGCCCTCAATGAGCAGTTCTTC.

In its sample, this clone was seen once. The V call is TRBV15, the J call TRBJ2-5, with 8 bases fitting TRBD1. Losses at the gene ends were 3 bases for V and 2 bases for J; bases not matched to a gene: 8. CDR1 is LNHNV, CDR2 YYDKDF, per germline (reference sequence). The CDR3 spans 16 residues. CDR3 nucleotide sequence: TGTGCCACCAGCAGTAGACAGGGGTTGGAACAAGAGACCCAGTACTTC. As protein: CATSSRQGLEQETQYF.

This clone was observed many times. The chain joins TRBV7-9 to TRBJ2-2; D might be TRBD2 (6 bases). Looked up from germline, CDR1 is SEHNR and CDR2 is FQNEAQ (reference sequence). V lost 0 bases to trimming and J lost 1 base, with 15 bases between them. The CDR3 totals 18 residues. This CDR3 reads CASSLAFVGLLNTGELFF. CDR3 DNA sequence: TGTGCCAGCAGCTTAGCTTTCGTGGGACTTTTGAACACCGGGGAGCTGTTTTTT.

The chain combines TRBV7-8 with TRBJ2-5, with D perhaps matching TRBD1 (6 bases). V was trimmed by 1 base and J by 5 bases, leaving 14 bases between them. The germline CDR1 and CDR2 sequences are SGHVS and FQNEAQ. This CDR3 is built from 15 residues. The CDR3 loop is CASSLGDISGETQYF. The CDR3 nucleotides read TGTGCCAGCAGCTTAGGGGACATTTCGGGGGAGACCCAGTACTTC.

The J gene is TRBJ2-6, the V gene TRBV5-4, with TRBD2 matching over 7 bases. The CDR3 runs to 16 residues. The J segment lost 0 bases and the V segment lost 3 bases, leaving 3 bases of the junction unmatched. The germline CDR1 and CDR2 sequences are SGHNT and YYREEE (reference sequence). The CDR3 bases are TGTGCCAGCAGCTCCGGGGGGTACTCTGGGGCCAACGTCCTGACTTTC. It yields the protein CASSSGGYSGANVLTF.

This chain joins TRBV27 and TRBJ2-5; no definite D call. Germline V gene lookup returns CDR1 MNHEY and CDR2 SMNVEV (reference sequence). The CDR3 consists of 13 residues. Trimming shortened V by 3 bases and J by 7 bases, and 12 bases separated the two germline ends. As DNA, the CDR3 is TGTGCCAGCAGTTTCGACTCAGAAGGGACCCAGTACTTC. Amino acid sequence: CASSFDSEGTQYF.

This clone was observed many times. V gene TRBV18 combines with J gene TRBJ2-2; TRBD1 is a possible D gene (5 bases). The CDR3 is made up of 16 amino acids. CDR1 is KGHSH, CDR2 LQKENI, per germline. V lost 5 bases, J lost 1 base, and 14 bases lay in between. CDR3 DNA sequence: TGTGCCAGCTCATCGGAGACAGACGTGAACACCGGGGAGCTGTTTTTT. Translation gives CASSSETDVNTGELFF. Full variable domain (rest looked up from reference TRBV18 and TRBJ2-2): NAGVMQNPRHLVRRRGQEARLRCSPMKGHSHVYWYRQLPEEGLKFMVYLQKENIIDESGMPKERFSAEFPKEGPSILRIQQVVRGDSAAYFCASSSETDVNTGELFFGEGSRLTVL.

This clone is a singleton in its sample. CDR3 DNA sequence: TGTGCCACCAGTAGACAGGGGGATCGCTACACCTTC. The encoded protein is CATSRQGDRYTF. V usage is TRBV24-1 and J usage is TRBJ1-2; TRBD1 aligns across 9 bases. This CDR3 is built from 12 residues. V shed 6 bases and J 9 bases; nucleotides not matched to a gene: 4. Per the germline V gene, CDR1 is KGHDR and CDR2 is SFDVKD.

V and J are TRBV5-1 and TRBJ2-2, with 13 bases fitting TRBD2. V trimming: 4 bases; J trimming: 4 bases; junction bases outside the gene matches: 13. The germline V gene has CDR1 SGHRS and CDR2 YFSETQ. The CDR3 runs to 19 residues. The CDR3 loop is CASSRQGMGLAGSTGELFF. DNA for the CDR3: TGCGCCAGCAGCCGACAGGGAATGGGACTAGCGGGGAGCACCGGGGAGCTGTTTTTT.

The rearrangement uses TRBV5-1 and TRBJ2-7, with 7 bases that match TRBD1. CDR3 size: 14 residues. Germline loops: CDR1 SGHRS, CDR2 YFSETQ. Trimming cost V 1 base and J 5 bases; bases outside gene matches: 6. The CDR3 loop reads CASSLLQGSDEQYV. DNA of the CDR3: TGCGCCAGCAGCTTGTTACAGGGGTCGGACGAGCAGTACGTC.